The 25 T cell receptor beta chains listed next were all sequenced from one sample in a study of blood T cell repertoires in COVID-19. TCRdb keeps only in-frame clones here, not all; method: immunoSEQ multiplex PCR. The repertoire consists of roughly 300,000 clones, with around 84% occurring once and the leading ten covering roughly 4.5%. The sequencing input was PBMCs or T cells enriched from blood (not recorded which). The receptors were gathered from a man under 40 who had recovered from COVID-19.

V gene TRBV5-1 combines with J gene TRBJ1-1, with D maybe TRBD1 (5 bases). This CDR3 is 13 amino acids long. Per the germline V gene, CDR1 is SGHRS and CDR2 is YFSETQ. Trimming pared 7 bases from V and 1 base from J, leaving 11 bases between. The CDR3 reads CASGAQENTEAFF. The CDR3 DNA is TGCGCCAGCGGGGCGCAGGAGAACACTGAAGCTTTCTTT.

This chain uses TRBV24-1 with TRBJ2-1; D is ambiguous. Germline V lookup: CDR1 KGHDR, CDR2 SFDVKD. CDR3 length equals 15 residues. Trimming took off 0 bases at V and 9 bases at J, with 14 bases between the two ends. Here the CDR3 reads CATSDLLSGPGEQFF. The DNA of the CDR3 is TGTGCCACCAGTGATTTGCTTAGTGGGCCTGGTGAGCAGTTCTTC.

The chain couples TRBV29-1 to TRBJ1-2; possibly TRBD1 for D (6 bases). The V gene lost 5 bases and the J gene lost 4 bases, with 17 bases spanning the gap. Germline V gives CDR1 SQVTM, CDR2 ANQGSEA. The CDR3 has 14 residues. The CDR3 DNA is TGCAGCGTTTTTGATGAGACAGGCCGCTATGGCTACACCTTC. Translating gives CSVFDETGRYGYTF.

This rearrangement joins TRBV28 to TRBJ2-2, with D uncertain. The CDR3 loop spans 12 amino acids. Germline lookup yields CDR1 MDHEN and CDR2 SYDVKM. V dropped 9 bases and J dropped 1 base, with 6 bases sitting between them. CDR3 in DNA: TGTGCCAGTGAGCGGAACACCGGGGAGCTGTTTTTT. This sequence encodes CASERNTGELFF.

The chain links TRBV5-4 to TRBJ1-1; D might be TRBD1 (6 bases). Trimming took off 4 bases at V and 4 bases at J, with 17 bases between the two ends. The CDR3 sequence is 15 residues long. The germline V gene has CDR1 SGHNT and CDR2 YYREEE (reference sequence). CDR3 in DNA: TGTGCCAGCAGCCCACAGGGCGTAGGGGGCACTGAAGCTTTCTTT. The encoded protein is CASSPQGVGGTEAFF.

J is TRBJ2-5 and V is TRBV5-5; the D gene is possibly TRBD2 (7 bases). CDR1 SGHKS and CDR2 YYEKEE come from the germline V gene (reference sequence). The CDR3 has 13 residues. Trimming took 2 bases from V and 6 from J, leaving 11 bases between them. The CDR3 DNA is TGTGCCAGCAGCTTAGAGGGGGGGAAGACCCAGTACTTC. This sequence encodes CASSLEGGKTQYF.

The chain recombines TRBV5-1 with TRBJ1-2, with D perhaps TRBD1 (5 bases). The CDR3 contains 17 residues. V shed 4 bases and J shed 8 bases, with 27 bases lying between them. CDR1 is SGHRS, CDR2 YFSETQ, per germline. Written as DNA, the CDR3 is TGCGCCAGCAGCCTACTCGACATCCCGGGACTCGGGGGGGGCTACACCTTC. Translation: CASSLLDIPGLGGGYTF.

V and J are TRBV19 and TRBJ2-7; 10 bases fit TRBD1. Germline V CDR1 and CDR2: LNHDA, SQIVND (reference sequence). This CDR3 comprises 15 residues. V lost 6 bases to trimming and J lost 4 bases; unmatched junction nucleotides: 9. The CDR3 loop is CASSLRDRGRYEQYF. Here the CDR3 DNA reads TGTGCCAGTAGCCTCCGGGACAGGGGCCGATACGAGCAGTACTTC.

This clone appeared once. V gene TRBV18 combines with J gene TRBJ2-5; 9 nucleotides match TRBD2. Germline CDR1 KGHSH, CDR2 LQKENI. V trimming: 0 bases; J trimming: 5 bases; junction bases outside the gene matches: 10. The CDR3 is made up of 17 amino acids. CDR3 nucleotides: TGTGCCAGCTCACCACCCTTGGGACTAGCAAAAGGGGAGACCCAGTACTTC. Residues: CASSPPLGLAKGETQYF.

This clone has only one observation. J is TRBJ1-5 and V is TRBV7-9; 7 nucleotides agree with TRBD1. CDR1 and CDR2 (germline): SEHNR, FQNEAQ (reference sequence). The trim removed 3 bases at V and 3 bases at J, leaving 2 bases unmatched. This CDR3 contains 14 residues. The CDR3 DNA reads TGTGCCAGCAGCTTCGGACAGGACAATCAGCCCCAGCATTTT. Its protein is CASSFGQDNQPQHF.

This rearrangement joins TRBV15 to TRBJ1-5, with 9 positions matching TRBD1. Germline V gene sequence: CDR1 LNHNV, CDR2 YYDKDF (reference sequence). The V gene end was trimmed by 6 bases and the J gene end by 0 bases; junction bases not matched to a gene: 12. The CDR3 spans 18 residues. The CDR3 bases are TGTGCCACCAGACCAGTCGGGACAGGGCCCTATAGCAATCAGCCCCAGCATTTT. Its protein product is CATRPVGTGPYSNQPQHF.

This chain links TRBV15 with TRBJ2-7, with 12 nucleotides matching TRBD2. The germline CDR1 and CDR2 sequences are LNHNV and YYDKDF (reference sequence). The CDR3 loop spans 15 amino acids. Trimming removed 2 bases from V and 6 bases from J; junction bases left unmatched: 5. CDR3 nucleotide sequence: TGTGCCACCAGCAGAAACCAACTAGCGGGAGGCGAGCAGTACTTC. Residues: CATSRNQLAGGEQYF.

This rearrangement joins TRBV5-1 to TRBJ2-5; D ambiguous. The CDR3 is made up of 13 amino acids. CDR1 SGHRS and CDR2 YFSETQ come from the germline V gene. V gave up 2 bases and J gave up 2 bases, with 7 bases separating them. The CDR3, as DNA: TGCGCCAGCAGCTTAACAGAGCAAGAGACCCAGTACTTC. Encoded protein: CASSLTEQETQYF. The whole variable domain, filled in from reference TRBV5-1 and TRBJ2-5, reads KAGVTQTPRYLIKTRGQQVTLSCSPISGHRSVSWYQQTPGQGLQFLFEYFSETQRNKGNFPGRFSGRQFSNSRSEMNVSTLELGDSALYLCASSLTEQETQYFGPGTRLLVL.

The genes are TRBV4-1 and TRBJ2-6; a weak D match, TRBD1 (5 bases). Germline V gene sequence: CDR1 MGHRA, CDR2 YSYEKL. CDR3 length equals 18 residues. V lost 0 bases to trimming and J lost 0 bases, with 12 bases between them. CDR3: CASSQERGRGSGANVLTF. In nucleotides, the CDR3 is TGCGCCAGCAGCCAAGAACGTGGAAGGGGCTCTGGGGCCAACGTCCTGACTTTC.

V is TRBV23-1 and J is TRBJ2-2; 8 bases are shared with TRBD2. TRBV23-1 is sorted into the ORF group, with uncertain function. The CDR3 is 15 residues long. With V trimmed by 3 bases and J by 5 bases, 5 bases remained unmatched. The CDR3 DNA is TGCGCCAGCAGTCAGTCCGGGGGGGATACCGGGGAGCTGTTTTTT. Protein product: CASSQSGGDTGELFF.

The chain recombines TRBV10-2 with TRBJ1-6; TRBD1 is a possible D gene (5 bases). Trimming took off 3 bases at V and 7 bases at J, with 7 bases between the two ends. The CDR3 has 13 residues. Germline V gives CDR1 WSHSY, CDR2 SAAADI. For the CDR3, the DNA is TGCGCCAGCAGTGACACAGGAAATTCACCCCTCCACTTT. This translates into CASSDTGNSPLHF.

This clone occurred a few times. The rearrangement links TRBV5-6 to TRBJ2-1; D possibly corresponds to TRBD2 (5 bases). There are 16 residues in the CDR3. Trimming took off 3 bases at V and 0 bases at J, with 13 bases between the two ends. CDR1 is SGHDT, CDR2 YYEEEE, per germline. The CDR3 coding sequence is TGTGCCAGCAGCTCTATAGCGTCGAGCTCCTACAATGAGCAGTTCTTC. It specifies CASSSIASSSYNEQFF.

The chain employs TRBV5-1 and TRBJ1-5; TRBD1 agrees at 7 bases. Germline lookup yields CDR1 SGHRS and CDR2 YFSETQ. J was trimmed by 6 bases and V by 1 base; bases with no gene match: 7. This CDR3 is built from 15 residues. The CDR3 DNA reads TGCGCCAGCAGCTTGACTACAGGGGTTGGTCAGCCCCAGCATTTT. Protein: CASSLTTGVGQPQHF. The full variable domain, completed using reference TRBV5-1 and TRBJ1-5, is KAGVTQTPRYLIKTRGQQVTLSCSPISGHRSVSWYQQTPGQGLQFLFEYFSETQRNKGNFPGRFSGRQFSNSRSEMNVSTLELGDSALYLCASSLTTGVGQPQHFGDGTRLSIL.

The V call is TRBV28, the J call TRBJ2-7, with unresolved D. Germline V gene sequence: CDR1 MDHEN, CDR2 SYDVKM. This CDR3 has 13 amino acids. V was shortened by 3 bases and J by 3 bases, with 9 bases between the two germline ends. The CDR3 bases are TGTGCCAGCAGTTTGGCACCGAACTACGAGCAGTACTTC. As protein: CASSLAPNYEQYF.

This chain connects TRBV6-5 to TRBJ1-2; maybe TRBD1 (5 bases). CDR1 MNHEY and CDR2 SVGAGI come from the germline V gene. This CDR3 is built from 12 residues. Between the trimmed V and J ends, which lost 8 bases and 10 bases, there was a span of 17 bases. As DNA, the CDR3 is TGTGCCAGCGGGGGGGTCGGGTACTTCTACACCTTC. Protein: CASGGVGYFYTF.

V usage is TRBV6-5 and J usage is TRBJ1-5, with 7 bases lining up with TRBD1. V shed 6 bases, J shed 6 bases, and the junction held 8 bases outside the gene matches. The germline V gene has CDR1 MNHEY and CDR2 SVGAGI. This CDR3 is built from 14 residues. CDR3 in amino acids: CASSRGTVGQPQHF. Written as DNA, the CDR3 is TGTGCCAGCAGCCGGGGGACAGTAGGTCAGCCCCAGCATTTT.

The chain employs TRBV3-1 (or the pseudogene TRBV3-2) and TRBJ2-7, with a tentative D call TRBD1 (6 bases). Germline values: CDR1 LGHDT, CDR2 YNNKEL (reference sequence). V lost 0 bases and J 3 bases, leaving 21 bases between the germline ends. The CDR3 has 18 amino acids. CDR3 in amino acids: CASSQDLQRQGNFYEQYF. The CDR3 region has the DNA TGTGCCAGCAGCCAAGATCTTCAGCGGCAGGGGAATTTCTACGAGCAGTACTTC.

The rearrangement joins TRBV11-2 to TRBJ2-5; 7 positions agree with TRBD2. Germline CDR1 reads SGHAT; CDR2 reads FQNNGV. The junction had 8 bases not matched to a gene; V was cut back by 2 bases and J by 5 bases. The CDR3 extends over 15 amino acids. CDR3 nucleotides: TGTGCCAGCAGCTTATGGGGATTGGGGGGGGAGACCCAGTACTTC. Translating gives CASSLWGLGGETQYF. The entire variable domain, with the rest obtained from reference TRBV11-2 and TRBJ2-5, is as follows: EAGVAQSPRYKIIEKRQSVAFWCNPISGHATLYWYQQILGQGPKLLIQFQNNGVVDDSQLPKDRFSAERLKGVDSTLKIQPAKLEDSAVYLCASSLWGLGGETQYFGPGTRLLVL.

V is TRBV6-5 and J is TRBJ2-6; the D gene is possibly TRBD1 (5 bases). The CDR3 extends over 15 amino acids. Germline lookup yields CDR1 MNHEY and CDR2 SVGAGI. Trimming took 2 bases from V and 0 from J, leaving 5 bases between them. The CDR3 reads CASSYDSSGANVLTF. The CDR3 DNA sequence: TGTGCCAGCAGTTACGACAGCTCTGGGGCCAACGTCCTGACTTTC.

The chain joins TRBV27 to TRBJ2-5; a possible D gene is TRBD2 (6 bases). V was pared by 5 bases and J by 3 bases, with 22 bases between. The CDR3 is 17 amino acids. The germline V gene has CDR1 MNHEY and CDR2 SMNVEV (reference sequence). For the CDR3, the DNA is TGTGCCAGCAGTATGGGGGGACTTCTCCCGGCTAAAGAGACCCAGTACTTC. It yields the protein CASSMGGLLPAKETQYF.